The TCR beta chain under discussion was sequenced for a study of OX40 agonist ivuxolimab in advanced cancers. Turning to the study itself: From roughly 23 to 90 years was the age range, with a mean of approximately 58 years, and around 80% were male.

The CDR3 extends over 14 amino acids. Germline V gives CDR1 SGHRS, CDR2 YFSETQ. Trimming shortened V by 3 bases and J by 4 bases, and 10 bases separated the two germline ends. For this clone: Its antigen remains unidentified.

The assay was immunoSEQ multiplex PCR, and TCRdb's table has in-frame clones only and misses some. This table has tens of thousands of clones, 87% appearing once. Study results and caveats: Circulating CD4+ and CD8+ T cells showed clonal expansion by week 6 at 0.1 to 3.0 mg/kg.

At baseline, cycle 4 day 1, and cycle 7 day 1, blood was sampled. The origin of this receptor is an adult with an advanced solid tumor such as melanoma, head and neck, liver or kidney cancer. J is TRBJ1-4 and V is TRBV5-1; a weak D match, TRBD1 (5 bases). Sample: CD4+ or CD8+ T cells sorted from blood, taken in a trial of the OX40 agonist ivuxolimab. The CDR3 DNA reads TGCGCCAGCAGCTCGGGACTGAGTAATGAAAAACTGTTTTTT. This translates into CASSSGLSNEKLFF.